This T cell receptor beta chain was sequenced for a study of T-cell reconstitution after alpha-beta-depleted transplantation in children. Study-level points and caveats: After transplant, high TCRbeta diversity at day 60 in some patients arose from surviving recipient T cells and thymic progenitors.

The table lists this clonotype with a few counts. Its antigen is undetermined. Unique molecular identifiers were used to barcode this TCRbeta library. In TCRdb, the PCR reads were re-called with MiXCR into one record per CDR3 protein. Here the sample spans roughly 200,000 distinct CDR3 sequences, 6.6% being singletons. Germline V CDR1 and CDR2: SEHNR, FQNEAQ (reference sequence). CDR3 length: 14 amino acids. Between the trimmed V and J ends, which lost 4 bases and 8 bases, there was a span of 17 bases. This chain connects TRBV7-9 to TRBJ1-2, with D perhaps matching TRBD1 (5 bases). The TCR originated in a boy between 2 and 10 years old with acute lymphoblastic leukemia, due to receive a stem cell transplant. Sample: PBMCs, taken before TCRalphabeta/CD19-depleted stem cell transplant. CDR3 sequence: CASSSGSAGRGYTF. CDR3 bases: TGTGCCAGCAGCTCAGGGTCGGCGGGGAGGGGCTACACCTTC.